These 6 T cell receptor beta chains share one sample of origin, sequenced in a study of cytotoxic CD8 clonotypes in ibrutinib-treated CLL. Sequencing was performed with immunoSEQ multiplex PCR; in TCRdb, only in-frame clones are kept and a portion is missing. The sample gives some 92,000 clones, roughly three quarters of which show up once; 20% to 25% is in the top ten. The specimen comprised PBMCs, sampled after 24 months of ibrutinib treatment. The receptor source for this set is a human donor with chronic lymphocytic leukemia.

The rearrangement links TRBV6-1 to TRBJ1-1; D might be TRBD1 (5 bases). The V and J ends lost 1 base and 5 bases respectively, with 11 bases between them. Germline loops: CDR1 MNHNS, CDR2 SASEGT. This CDR3 is built from 14 residues. CDR3 residues: CASSEVSGETEAFF. In nucleotides, the CDR3 is TGTGCCAGCAGTGAAGTTTCGGGGGAGACTGAAGCTTTCTTT.

In this sample, this clone turned up once. The genes are TRBV9 and TRBJ2-7; 7 bases agree with TRBD2. The V gene's germline CDR1 is SGDLS and CDR2 YYNGEE. CDR3 size: 14 residues. The trim removed 4 bases at V and 3 bases at J, leaving 7 bases unmatched. The CDR3 loop is CASSPKTSLYEQYF. DNA of the CDR3: TGTGCCAGCAGCCCTAAGACTAGCCTCTACGAGCAGTACTTC. Complete variable domain (other parts from reference TRBV9 and TRBJ2-7): DSGVTQTPKHLITATGQRVTLRCSPRSGDLSVYWYQQSLDQGLQFLIQYYNGEERAKGNILERFSAQQFPDLHSELNLSSLELGDSALYFCASSPKTSLYEQYFGPGTRLTVT.

The rearrangement joins TRBV7-2 to TRBJ2-1; perhaps TRBD2 as D (6 bases). Germline loops: CDR1 SGHTA, CDR2 FQGNSA. The CDR3 is made up of 15 amino acids. V lost 5 bases and J 4 bases, leaving 15 bases between the germline ends. CDR3 loop: CASSPTDAGYNEQFF. CDR3 DNA sequence: TGTGCCAGCAGCCCCACTGACGCGGGGTACAATGAGCAGTTCTTC. The whole variable domain, remainder taken from reference TRBV7-2 and TRBJ2-1, is GAGVSQSPSNKVTEKGKDVELRCDPISGHTALYWYRQSLGQGLEFLIYFQGNSAPDKSGLPSDRFSAERTGGSVSTLTIQRTQQEDSAVYLCASSPTDAGYNEQFFGPGTRLTVL.

This clone occurred a few times. The chain links TRBV10-1 to TRBJ1-1, with a tentative D call TRBD1 (5 bases). Deletions cut 4 bases from V and 3 bases from J, with 6 bases between. CDR1 and CDR2 (germline): WNHNN, SYGVQD (reference sequence). The CDR3 loop spans 12 amino acids. CDR3 region: CASSGDDTEAFF. DNA for the CDR3: TGCGCCAGCAGTGGGGACGACACTGAAGCTTTCTTT.

V is TRBV5-6 and J is TRBJ2-2, with TRBD2 identical over 7 bases. The CDR3 runs to 15 residues. Germline V gene lookup returns CDR1 SGHDT and CDR2 YYEEEE. J lost 5 bases, V lost 0 bases, and 4 bases had no gene match. CDR3 in amino acids: CASSLAGGSTGELFF. The CDR3 coding sequence is TGTGCCAGCAGCTTGGCGGGCGGGAGTACCGGGGAGCTGTTTTTT.

V usage is TRBV5-1 and J usage is TRBJ2-5; D is possibly TRBD1 or TRBD2 (6 bases each). V shed 3 bases and J shed 4 bases, with 13 bases lying between them. The CDR3 totals 14 residues. Germline CDR1 and CDR2: SGHRS and YFSETQ. The CDR3 DNA sequence: TGCGCCAGCAGCTCGGGGGCAGGGACAGAGACCCAGTACTTC. Translated: CASSSGAGTETQYF.